This T cell receptor beta chain comes out of a study of beta chain features in type 1 diabetes. Study details: About 110 million sorted cells were examined across all samples.

The sample holds a few counts of this clone. Its specificity is unknown. Study-level findings and limits: Researchers could not determine here whether HLA type influences TCRB rearrangement. Type 1 diabetes patients had TCRB CDR3s that were shorter (moderately but significantly so) in all four CD4+ subsets.

cDNA synthesis used the whole RNA isolate, giving expressed TCRB sequences. Clones were read by immunoSEQ multiplex PCR, and TCRdb kept only the in-frame ones, dropping some. The profile covers around 600,000 clones, with around an eighth appearing a single time and around 0.12% taken by the ten largest. The germline gives CDR1 LNHNV, CDR2 YYDKDF (reference sequence). Trimming took off 5 bases at V and 8 bases at J, with 9 bases between the two ends. This CDR3 has 12 amino acids. The specimen was naive CD4+ T cells from blood. This sequence was found in a man aged 25-45 years with type 1 diabetes. The chain combines TRBV15 with TRBJ1-4; D is unclear. CDR3 bases: TGTGCCACCAGCGACGCTTACGAAAAACTGTTTTTT. Residues: CATSDAYEKLFF.